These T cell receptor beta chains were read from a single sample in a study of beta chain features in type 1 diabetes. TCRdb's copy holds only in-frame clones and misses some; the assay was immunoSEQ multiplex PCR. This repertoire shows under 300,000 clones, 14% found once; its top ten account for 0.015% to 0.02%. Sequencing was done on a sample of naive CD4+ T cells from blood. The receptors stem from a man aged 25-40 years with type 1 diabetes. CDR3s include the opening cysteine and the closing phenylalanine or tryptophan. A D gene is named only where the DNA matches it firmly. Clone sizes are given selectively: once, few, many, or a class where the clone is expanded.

CDR3: CASRAGGKNTEAFF
DNA: TGTGCCAGCAGGGCAGGGGGCAAGAACACTGAAGCTTTCTTT
J: TRBJ1-1
V: TRBV6-6
D: TRBD1
size: few

CDR3: CASSPTPGAGSGTQYF
DNA: TGTGCCAGCAGCCCGACCCCTGGGGCAGGGTCCGGGACCCAGTACTTC
J: TRBJ2-5
V: TRBV5-6
D: -
size: few

CDR3: CASSEAGGPHTQYF
DNA: TGTGCCAGCAGCGAAGCGGGGGGGCCGCATACGCAGTATTTT
J: TRBJ2-3
V: TRBV4-2
D: TRBD2
size: -

CDR3: CASSLAFDQPQHF
DNA: TGTGCCAGCAGCTTAGCCTTCGATCAGCCCCAGCATTTT
J: TRBJ1-5
V: TRBV7-9
D: -
size: -

CDR3: CASSHDRVPGYTF
DNA: TGTGCCAGCAGCCACGACAGGGTCCCTGGCTACACCTTC
J: TRBJ1-2
V: TRBV14
D: TRBD1
size: few

CDR3: CASSPKAYEAFF
DNA: TGTGCCAGCAGCCCAAAAGCATATGAAGCTTTCTTT
J: TRBJ1-1
V: TRBV7-2
D: -
size: -

CDR3: CASRPQEGVYGYTF
DNA: TGCGCCAGCAGACCCCAGGAGGGCGTCTATGGCTACACCTTC
J: TRBJ1-2
V: TRBV5-1
D: -
size: -

CDR3: CASGEAGAYEQYF
DNA: TGCGCCAGCGGAGAAGCGGGAGCCTACGAGCAGTACTTC
J: TRBJ2-7
V: TRBV5-1
D: TRBD2
size: few

CDR3: CAWSVGVNTEAFF
DNA: TGTGCCTGGAGTGTTGGAGTAAACACTGAAGCTTTCTTT
J: TRBJ1-1
V: TRBV30
D: -
size: -

CDR3: CASSRGGVANQPQHF
DNA: TGTGCCAGTAGTCGGGGGGGGGTTGCCAATCAGCCCCAGCATTTT
J: TRBJ1-5
V: TRBV19
D: -
size: -

CDR3: CASRGTGGHTGELFF
DNA: TGTGCCAGCAGAGGGACAGGAGGGCACACCGGGGAGCTGTTTTTT
J: TRBJ2-2
V: TRBV2
D: TRBD1
size: few

CDR3: CASSPFSPPLAGGNEQFF
DNA: TGCGCCAGCAGCCCTTTCAGTCCCCCACTAGCGGGAGGTAATGAGCAGTTCTTC
J: TRBJ2-1
V: TRBV4-1
D: TRBD2
size: -

CDR3: CASSLGRSDQPQHF
DNA: TGCGCCAGCAGCTTGGGCAGGTCCGATCAGCCCCAGCATTTT
J: TRBJ1-5
V: TRBV5-1
D: -
size: -

CDR3: CASSQGQNSNQPQHF
DNA: TGCGCCAGCAGCCAGGGACAGAATAGCAATCAGCCCCAGCATTTT
J: TRBJ1-5
V: TRBV5-1
D: TRBD1
size: -

CDR3: CASSLRASGYTF
DNA: TGTGCCAGCAGCTTGCGAGCAAGTGGCTACACCTTC
J: TRBJ1-2
V: TRBV7-2
D: -
size: few

CDR3: CASSYRASGGHNEQFF
DNA: TGTGCCAGCAGTTACCGGGCTAGCGGGGGACACAATGAGCAGTTCTTC
J: TRBJ2-1
V: TRBV6-5
D: TRBD2
size: -

CDR3: CASSLVGGKKANTIYF
DNA: TGTGCCAGCAGCTTAGTTGGGGGGAAGAAGGCAAACACCATATATTTT
J: TRBJ1-3
V: TRBV11-2
D: -
size: -

CDR3: CASSPIGGSSYEQYF
DNA: TGTGCCAGCAGCCCCATAGGCGGGAGCTCCTACGAGCAGTACTTC
J: TRBJ2-7
V: TRBV9
D: TRBD2
size: -

CDR3: CAWSVPLPRETQYF
DNA: TGTGCCTGGAGTGTCCCTCTCCCCCGGGAGACCCAGTACTTC
J: TRBJ2-5
V: TRBV30
D: -
size: -

CDR3: CASSSGGAGNNEQFF
DNA: TGTGCCAGCAGTTCGGGGGGGGCCGGGAACAATGAGCAGTTCTTC
J: TRBJ2-1
V: TRBV6-5
D: TRBD2
size: few

CDR3: CASSDREDQPQHF
DNA: TGTGCCAGCAGTGACAGGGAGGATCAGCCCCAGCATTTT
J: TRBJ1-5
V: TRBV2
D: -
size: -

CDR3: CASSRGQATYNEQFF
DNA: TGTGCCAGCAGTCGAGGACAGGCAACGTACAATGAGCAGTTCTTC
J: TRBJ2-1
V: TRBV6-5
D: TRBD1
size: few

CDR3: CASSMGASSNEQFF
DNA: TGTGCCAGTAGTATGGGGGCCAGCTCCAATGAGCAGTTCTTC
J: TRBJ2-1
V: TRBV19
D: -
size: few

CDR3: CASSLDQGRTEAFF
DNA: TGTGCCAGCAGCTTAGATCAGGGGCGGACTGAAGCTTTCTTT
J: TRBJ1-1
V: TRBV11-2
D: -
size: few

CDR3: CASSQEERASSGNTIYF
DNA: TGTGCCAGCAGCCAAGAAGAAAGAGCTAGCTCTGGAAACACCATATATTTT
J: TRBJ1-3
V: TRBV4-2
D: -
size: -

CDR3: CAWSVGEDTEAFF
DNA: TGTGCCTGGAGTGTGGGGGAGGACACTGAAGCTTTCTTT
J: TRBJ1-1
V: TRBV30
D: -
size: -

CDR3: CASSRVLGYEQYF
DNA: TGTGCCAGCTCCAGGGTTTTAGGGTACGAGCAGTACTTC
J: TRBJ2-7
V: TRBV25-1
D: -
size: few

CDR3: CATGQAGGRGPGELFF
DNA: TGCGCGACTGGACAGGCAGGGGGAAGGGGGCCCGGGGAGCTGTTTTTT
J: TRBJ2-2
V: TRBV10-1
D: TRBD1
size: few

CDR3: CASTGTGTVYEQYF
DNA: TGTGCCAGTACAGGGACAGGGACGGTGTACGAGCAGTACTTC
J: TRBJ2-7
V: TRBV19
D: TRBD1
size: few